These 28 T cell receptor beta chains originate from one sample sequenced in a study of molecular identifiers for immune sequencing clone quantification. Each CDR3 protein is one row after TCRdb ran MiXCR on the PCR reads. The sample yields about 510,000 distinct CDR3 sequences, around 23% seen once. Sequenced input: naive CD8+ T cells from blood, with Jurkat cell RNA spiked in. This sample's subset: FACS-sorted CD8+CD4-CCR7+CD45RA+ naive T cells. These receptors were collected from a human donor in good health. Some libraries in this study had Jurkat cell RNA spiked in.

In its sample, this clonotype was seen a few times. Sequence at one end of the junction differs from germline and may be a read error. The rearrangement links TRBV5-6 to TRBJ1-5, with 9 positions matching TRBD1. The CDR3 totals 14 residues. Looked up from germline, CDR1 is SGHDT and CDR2 is YYEEEE. CDR3 DNA sequence: TGTGCCAGCAGCTACGGGACAGGGCCTCAGCCCCATCATTTT. Amino acid sequence: CASSYGTGPQPHHF.

Concerning this clonotype: A single base separates this from a much larger clone, so it may be a read error. J is TRBJ2-7 and V is TRBV7-9; weak D call: TRBD2 (6 bases). Per germline, CDR1 SEHNR and CDR2 FQNEAQ (reference sequence). Deletions cut 1 base from V and 5 bases from J, with 15 bases between. This CDR3 contains 15 residues. CDR3 DNA: TGTGCCAGCAGCTTAGTCGGGGGAGCTGAGAACGAGCAGTACTTC. Its translation is CASSLVGGAENEQYF. The whole variable domain, remainder taken from reference TRBV7-9 and TRBJ2-7, is DTGVSQNPRHKITKRGQNVTFRCDPISEHNRLYWYRQTLGQGPEFLTYFQNEAQLEKSRLLSDRFSAERPKGSFSTLEIQRTEQGDSAMYLCASSLVGGAENEQYFGPGTRLTVT.

Remarks on this clonotype: The CDR3 end shows no conserved phenylalanine or tryptophan, and so a read error is likely. The chain joins TRBV27 to TRBJ2-1; D may be TRBD2 (5 bases). The germline gives CDR1 MNHEY, CDR2 SMNVEV (reference sequence). The length of the CDR3 is 15 residues. Deletions cut 6 bases from V and 0 bases from J, with 12 bases between. The CDR3 sequence is CASREEQHSYNEQFY. CDR3 nucleotides: TGTGCCAGCAGGGAGGAGCAGCACTCCTACAATGAGCAGTTCTAC.

The chain joins TRBV13 to TRBJ1-1; D gene ambiguous. CDR1 is PRHDT, CDR2 FYEKMQ, per germline (reference sequence). The CDR3 contains 16 residues. V was pared by 2 bases and J by 4 bases, with 17 bases between. The CDR3 sequence is CASSLWPGEGGTEAFF. The CDR3 nucleotides are TGTGCCAGCAGCTTATGGCCAGGAGAGGGCGGCACTGAAGCTTTCTTT.

The genes are TRBV3-1 and TRBJ1-2; D remains ambiguous. The V end was cut by 2 bases, the J end by 5 bases, with 15 bases between. Germline lookup yields CDR1 LGHDT and CDR2 YNNKEL (reference sequence). CDR3 length: 15 residues. The chain's CDR3 is CASSQFHHLGYGYTF. The DNA for the CDR3 is TGTGCCAGCAGCCAATTCCACCACTTGGGGTATGGCTACACCTTC.

This clonotype has a handful of counts. The rearrangement links TRBV7-6 to TRBJ1-4, with D unclear. The CDR3 has 14 amino acids. Germline V CDR1 and CDR2: SGHVS, FNYEAQ. Trimming removed 3 bases at V and 7 bases at J, with 12 bases between. CDR3 region: CASSFRGVGEKLFF. Here the CDR3 DNA reads TGTGCCAGCAGCTTCAGAGGCGTCGGTGAAAAACTGTTTTTT.

The chain combines TRBV4-3 with TRBJ2-1; no firm D call. CDR1 and CDR2 (germline): LGHNA, YSLEER. The CDR3 runs to 16 residues. Trimming removed 0 bases from V and 0 bases from J, with 9 bases in between. CDR3 DNA sequence: TGCGCCAGCAGCCAAGATGGGTCCAGCTCCTACAATGAGCAGTTCTTC. Translated: CASSQDGSSSYNEQFF.

Note on this clonotype: A much larger clone lies a single base off, so this may be a read error. This chain joins TRBV4-3 and TRBJ2-7; a possible D gene is TRBD1 (6 bases). The CDR3 runs to 14 residues. The germline gives CDR1 LGHNA, CDR2 YSLEER. CDR3 amino acids: CASSQGDNSYERYF. In DNA form, the CDR3 reads TGCGCCAGCAGCCAGGGGGACAACTCCTACGAGCGGTACTTC.

This clonotype was observed many times. This chain joins TRBV2 and TRBJ1-1; TRBD1 aligns across 9 bases. CDR3 length equals 16 residues. The germline V gene has CDR1 SNHLY and CDR2 FYNNEI. V shed 2 bases, J shed 5 bases, and the junction held 9 bases outside the gene matches. In nucleotides, the CDR3 is TGTGCCAGCAGTGAATCCACAGGGGGCGAGAGGACTGAAGCTTTCTTT. Its protein is CASSESTGGERTEAFF. Full variable domain (remainder filled in from reference TRBV2 and TRBJ1-1): EPEVTQTPSHQVTQMGQEVILRCVPISNHLYFYWYRQILGQKVEFLVSFYNNEISEKSEIFDDQFSVERPDGSNFTLKIRSTKLEDSAMYFCASSESTGGERTEAFFGQGTRLTVV.

This clonotype was seen more than once but under ten times. The chain carries TRBV15 and TRBJ1-5, with D maybe TRBD1 (5 bases). V gave up 9 bases and J gave up 2 bases, with 23 bases separating them. CDR1 is LNHNV and CDR2 is YYDKDF in the germline V gene (reference sequence). The length of the CDR3 is 17 residues. The CDR3 loop reads CATGGTEGYWGNQPQHF. The CDR3 coding sequence is TGTGCCACTGGGGGGACTGAGGGATATTGGGGCAATCAGCCCCAGCATTTT.

On this clonotype: This may be a read error, as it is one base from a much larger clone. This rearrangement joins TRBV29-1 to TRBJ1-1, with D possibly matching TRBD1 (6 bases). The CDR3 contains 16 residues. The V end lost 4 bases, the J end lost 0 bases, and 18 bases lay between the germline ends. The V gene's germline CDR1 is SQVTM and CDR2 ANQGSEA. DNA of the CDR3: TGCAGCGTTGCGGACAGTGGGCACCCAGTGAACACTGAAGCTTTCTTT. Encoded protein: CSVADSGHPVNTEAFF.

J is TRBJ2-1 and V is TRBV30; D perhaps matches TRBD1 (5 bases). Trimming took off 5 bases at V and 3 bases at J, with 11 bases between the two ends. The CDR3 covers 13 residues. The germline V gene has CDR1 GTSNPN and CDR2 SVGIG (reference sequence). The CDR3 bases are TGTGCCTGGGCCCCAGGGTTCTACAATGAGCAGTTCTTC. Its protein is CAWAPGFYNEQFF.

This clonotype has a handful of counts. The chain has TRBV20-1 and TRBJ2-7; possible D gene TRBD2, 5 bases. Germline CDR1 and CDR2: DFQATT and SNEGSKA (reference sequence). This CDR3 has 14 residues. The germline V and J ends were trimmed by 3 bases and 3 bases, with 15 bases remaining between them. CDR3 residues: CSARMTTPYYEQYF. The CDR3 coding sequence is TGCAGTGCTAGGATGACTACCCCCTACTACGAGCAGTACTTC.

In its sample, this clonotype was seen many times. The chain combines TRBV6-5 with TRBJ1-1, with D perhaps TRBD1 (5 bases). Looked up from germline, CDR1 is MNHEY and CDR2 is SVGAGI. V was clipped by 7 bases and J by 7 bases, with 16 bases between them. The CDR3 consists of 13 residues. CDR3 bases: TGTGCCAGCACCAAGACAGAGCGAGGTGAAGCTTTCTTT. This encodes CASTKTERGEAFF.

Note on this clonotype: At one end the junction does not follow the germline gene, possibly because of a read error. The rearrangement uses TRBV7-9 and TRBJ2-5; D not certain. CDR3 size: 12 residues. Germline CDR1 SEHNR, CDR2 FQNEAQ (reference sequence). The CDR3 region is CASGDFQATPSF. The CDR3 DNA is TGTGCCAGCGGAGATTTCCAAGCGACCCCGTCCTTC.

CDR3 protein: CASSYGAKTTGELFF. The CDR3 bases are TGTGCCAGCAGTTACGGTGCTAAGACCACCGGGGAGCTGTTTTTT. The genes are TRBV6-2 or TRBV6-3 and TRBJ2-2; D is uncertain. Germline V gene sequence: CDR1 MNHEY, CDR2 SVGEGT. The germline V and J ends were trimmed by 2 bases and 4 bases, with 11 bases remaining between them. The CDR3 has 15 residues.

The CDR3 coding sequence is TGCAGTGCTCTCGGACTAGCGACGAACACCGGGGAGCTGTTTTTT. It is translated as CSALGLATNTGELFF. The rearrangement joins TRBV20-1 to TRBJ2-2, with 9 positions matching TRBD2. V gave up 5 bases and J gave up 0 bases; unmatched junction bases: 4. Germline CDR1 and CDR2: DFQATT and SNEGSKA (reference sequence). The CDR3 runs to 15 residues.

The rearrangement uses TRBV4-3 and TRBJ2-3; possibly TRBD1 or TRBD2 for D (5 bases each). The CDR3 runs 16 residues. From germline, CDR1 is LGHNA and CDR2 YSLEER. Trimming removed 0 bases from V and 6 bases from J, with 16 bases in between. In DNA, the CDR3 is TGCGCCAGCAGCCAAGATAGGGGACCAACGGAGGATACGCAGTATTTT. Translation: CASSQDRGPTEDTQYF.

This chain joins TRBV7-9 and TRBJ2-1, with 10 bases identical to TRBD2. J gave up 8 bases and V 4 bases, and 8 bases lay outside the gene matches. Per germline, CDR1 SEHNR and CDR2 FQNEAQ (reference sequence). CDR3 length: 15 residues. The CDR3 DNA reads TGTGCCAGCAGCTCAAGCGGGGGGGCCAGAGATGAGCAGTTCTTC. This sequence encodes CASSSSGGARDEQFF.

The rearrangement joins TRBV6-6 to TRBJ2-3; TRBD2 agrees at 9 bases. The V gene end was trimmed by 4 bases and the J gene end by 7 bases; junction bases not matched to a gene: 15. CDR3 length: 17 residues. The germline V gene encodes CDR1 MNHNY and CDR2 SVGAGI (reference sequence). The CDR3: CASSCREREEVFYTQYF. DNA for the CDR3: TGTGCCAGCAGTTGCCGAGAGCGGGAGGAAGTCTTTTATACGCAGTATTTT.

This clonotype has a handful of counts. The chain uses TRBV30 and TRBJ1-5; 9 nucleotides line up with TRBD1. The J segment lost 6 bases and the V segment lost 5 bases, leaving 5 bases of the junction unmatched. Germline V gene lookup returns CDR1 GTSNPN and CDR2 SVGIG (reference sequence). The CDR3 contains 13 residues. The CDR3 nucleotides are TGTGCCTGGGCCGGGACAGGGAGTCAGCCCCAGCATTTT. Amino acids: CAWAGTGSQPQHF. Together with reference TRBV30 and TRBJ1-5, the CDR3 gives the full variable domain: SQTIHQWPATLVQPVGSPLSLECTVEGTSNPNLYWYRQAAGRGLQLLFYSVGIGQISSEVPQNLSASRPQDRQFILSSKKLLLSDSGFYLCAWAGTGSQPQHFGDGTRLSIL.

This clonotype was detected only a few times. The genes are TRBV28 and TRBJ2-7; a possible D gene is TRBD1 (6 bases). Germline V lookup: CDR1 MDHEN, CDR2 SYDVKM. Trimming stripped 5 bases from V and 2 bases from J, with 13 bases between. The CDR3 is 14 amino acids. CDR3 coding DNA: TGTGCCAGCAGTCCGTCCCGGGACACCTACGAGCAGTACTTC. Protein sequence: CASSPSRDTYEQYF.

This clonotype was counted ten times or more. As DNA, the CDR3 is TGTGCCAGCAGTTTTTCCAGACGGGAGCTGTTTTTT. It specifies CASSFSRRELFF. V usage is TRBV27 and J usage is TRBJ2-2, with no clear D. Germline assignment: CDR1 MNHEY and CDR2 SMNVEV (reference sequence). The CDR3 spans 12 residues. V lost 3 bases, J lost 9 bases, and 8 bases lay in between.

This clonotype occurred a few times. The chain couples TRBV4-3 to TRBJ1-2; 10 nucleotides match TRBD1. The CDR3 runs 15 residues. After removal of 1 base from V and 4 bases from J, the junction contained 3 bases not matched to a gene. Germline loops: CDR1 LGHNA, CDR2 YSLEER. This chain's CDR3 is CASSQGRTGGYGYTF. The CDR3 DNA sequence: TGCGCCAGCAGCCAAGGCCGGACAGGGGGCTATGGCTACACCTTC.

This clonotype was recorded many times. The chain combines TRBV29-1 with TRBJ2-6, with no clear D. Germline V gene lookup returns CDR1 SQVTM and CDR2 ANQGSEA. The CDR3 runs to 14 residues. The germline V and J ends were trimmed by 5 bases and 4 bases, with 12 bases remaining between them. The CDR3 is CSVLTWEGANVLTF. DNA of the CDR3: TGCAGCGTTTTAACCTGGGAAGGGGCCAACGTCCTGACTTTC.

Worth noting for this clonotype: As the CDR3 is not closed by the conserved phenylalanine or tryptophan, this likely results from a read error. It is unclear where the CDR3 begins or ends on the DNA, so no DNA is shown, and the CDR3 is as TCRdb lists it. The gene calls are TRBV7-8 and TRBJ2-3. In germline, CDR1 is SGHVS, CDR2 FQNEAQ. The CDR3 length equals 16 residues, ends included. The CDR3 sequence is CASSLAELGGTDTQYY.

This clonotype was seen ten or more times. The V call is TRBV29-1, the J call TRBJ1-1; D might be TRBD1 (5 bases). Trimming cost V 7 bases and J 8 bases, with 11 bases left between them. Germline loops: CDR1 SQVTM, CDR2 ANQGSEA. This CDR3 has 10 amino acids. The CDR3 bases are TGCAGCGCAGGGACTTCAGAAGCTTTCTTT. This codes for CSAGTSEAFF.

The table lists this clonotype with a few counts. CDR3 residues: CASRGRGVGPDTQYF. The CDR3 DNA reads as TGTGCCAGCAGAGGGCGGGGGGTAGGGCCAGATACGCAGTATTTT. The chain employs TRBV27 and TRBJ2-3; 8 bases map to TRBD2. The CDR3 is made up of 15 amino acids. V dropped 6 bases and J dropped 4; count of bases not matched to a gene: 9. CDR1 is MNHEY, CDR2 SMNVEV, per germline (reference sequence).